This entry lists 25 T cell receptor beta chains sequenced from one sample in a study of post-analysis software for immune sequencing data. Points from the study as a whole: Patients showed TRBV5-6, TRBV5-1 and TRBV20-1 among a few TRBV segments more frequent than in controls.

Antigen specificity for these receptors is unknown. Tagging with unique molecular identifiers was a feature of the TCR beta cDNA libraries. TCRdb redid the calling of the PCR reads with MiXCR, one entry per CDR3 protein. The data show roughly 540,000 distinct CDR3 sequences, approximately 34% seen once. The sample was blood. Receptor source: a girl younger than 18 with multiple sclerosis.

This chain links TRBV5-1 with TRBJ2-3, with 10 bases that match TRBD2. CDR3 length equals 17 residues. CDR1 is SGHRS and CDR2 is YFSETQ in the germline V gene. J gave up 0 bases and V 2 bases, and 6 bases lay outside the gene matches. CDR3 coding DNA: TGCGCCAGCAGCTTTAGCGGGGGGCCTCCTAGCACAGATACGCAGTATTTT. Translating gives CASSFSGGPPSTDTQYF.

The chain couples TRBV6-6 to TRBJ1-1; no clear D gene. V lost 7 bases, J lost 3 bases, and 9 bases lay in between. CDR3 size: 12 residues. The germline V gene encodes CDR1 MNHNY and CDR2 SVGAGI (reference sequence). CDR3 residues: CASTRVDTEAFF. CDR3 sequence (DNA): TGTGCCAGCACCCGGGTGGACACTGAAGCTTTCTTT.

The J gene is TRBJ2-5, the V gene TRBV15, with D maybe TRBD2 (6 bases). CDR1 is LNHNV and CDR2 is YYDKDF in the germline V gene (reference sequence). The CDR3 extends over 15 amino acids. The ends were cut back, 0 bases at V and 3 bases at J, with 11 bases in the middle. The CDR3 DNA is TGTGCCACCAGCAGAGACGGGGAGGCGGAAGAGACCCAGTACTTC. Protein product: CATSRDGEAEETQYF.

The rearrangement links TRBV5-1 to TRBJ2-1, with 7 bases fitting TRBD1. The CDR3 loop spans 15 amino acids. J gave up 7 bases and V 1 base, and 8 bases lay outside the gene matches. Per germline, CDR1 SGHRS and CDR2 YFSETQ. The CDR3 sequence is CASSLTGTVSNEQFF. CDR3 in DNA: TGCGCCAGCAGCTTGACGGGGACAGTGTCGAATGAGCAGTTCTTC.

J is TRBJ1-5 and V is TRBV4-1; D gene unclear. This CDR3 spans 14 amino acids. V lost 2 bases and J 0 bases, leaving 5 bases between the germline ends. Germline V gives CDR1 MGHRA, CDR2 YSYEKL. The CDR3 nucleotides read TGCGCCAGCAGCCAAACAGATAGCAATCAGCCCCAGCATTTT. This sequence encodes CASSQTDSNQPQHF.

The V call is TRBV20-1, the J call TRBJ2-1; a possible D gene is TRBD2 (5 bases). The length of the CDR3 is 12 residues. Germline V gene data show CDR1 as DFQATT and CDR2 as SNEGSKA (reference sequence). Trimming took 6 bases from V and 4 from J, leaving 10 bases between them. The CDR3 reads CSAYRDYNEQFF. CDR3 DNA sequence: TGCAGTGCCTACCGGGATTACAATGAGCAGTTCTTC.

The V and J genes are TRBV10-3 and TRBJ2-1, with D maybe TRBD2 (5 bases). The V and J ends lost 6 bases and 2 bases respectively, with 11 bases between them. This CDR3 has 14 amino acids. CDR1 is ENHRY and CDR2 is SYGVKD in the germline V gene. This CDR3 reads CAISGLETYNEQFF. The CDR3 DNA sequence: TGTGCCATCAGCGGACTGGAGACCTACAATGAGCAGTTCTTC.

Details on this clonotype: This may arise from a read error, as a much more abundant clone is one base away. This sequence joins TRBV15 and TRBJ2-4; TRBD2 agrees at 14 bases. TRBJ2-7 matches the DNA end more closely, so the J call is doubtful. This CDR3 is built from 14 residues. The germline CDR1 and CDR2 sequences are LNHNV and YYDKDF (reference sequence). CDR3 coding DNA: TGTGTCACCAGCGGGACTAGCGGGGGCTACGAGCAGTACTTC. Its translation is CVTSGTSGGYEQYF.

This clonotype is a singleton in its sample. The rearrangement joins TRBV11-2 to TRBJ2-3, with D perhaps assigned TRBD1 or TRBD2 (6 bases each). CDR3 size: 17 residues. Deletions cut 4 bases from V and 3 bases from J, with 20 bases between. The germline CDR1 and CDR2 sequences are SGHAT and FQNNGV. DNA of the CDR3: TGTGCCAGCAGCTCCTCCTTTAAGGGGGGATATACAGATACGCAGTATTTT. Protein: CASSSSFKGGYTDTQYF.

This rearrangement joins TRBV2 to TRBJ2-3; D is undetermined. Germline CDR1 and CDR2: SNHLY and FYNNEI. The CDR3 contains 14 residues. V gave up 3 bases and J gave up 0 bases, with 7 bases separating them. The CDR3 region is CASSDNESTDTQYF. Written as DNA, the CDR3 is TGTGCCAGCAGTGACAACGAAAGCACAGATACGCAGTATTTT.

This chain uses TRBV7-8 with TRBJ2-7, with 11 nucleotides matching TRBD2. The CDR3 has 14 residues. In germline, CDR1 is SGHVS, CDR2 FQNEAQ. Losses at the gene ends were 4 bases for V and 2 bases for J; bases not matched to a gene: 1. DNA for the CDR3: TGTGCCAGCAGCTCGACTAGCGGGACCTACGAGCAGTACTTC. The encoded protein is CASSSTSGTYEQYF.

The gene calls are TRBV7-2 and TRBJ2-7, with D possibly matching TRBD1 (6 bases). In germline, CDR1 is SGHTA, CDR2 FQGNSA. This CDR3 is 14 amino acids long. With 1 base removed from V and 6 bases from J, the gap between germline ends came to 13 bases. The CDR3 region has the DNA TGTGCCAGCAGCTTAGGTCCAGGCAGGGGCGAGCAGTACTTC. Its translation: CASSLGPGRGEQYF.

The chain recombines TRBV7-2 with TRBJ1-4, with a tentative D call TRBD1 (5 bases). This CDR3 has 13 amino acids. With 6 bases removed from V and 7 bases from J, the gap between germline ends came to 12 bases. CDR1 and CDR2 from the germline V gene are SGHTA and FQGNSA. In nucleotides, the CDR3 is TGTGCCAGCAGGCCCAGGGTCGGTGAAAAACTGTTTTTT. Protein sequence: CASRPRVGEKLFF.

The chain has TRBV20-1 and TRBJ2-5; possible D gene TRBD2, 6 bases. The ends were cut back, 0 bases at V and 2 bases at J, with 13 bases in the middle. CDR1 DFQATT and CDR2 SNEGSKA come from the germline V gene (reference sequence). The CDR3 covers 15 residues. The CDR3 loop is CSARDSRDFQETQYF. CDR3 sequence (DNA): TGCAGTGCTAGAGATTCCCGGGACTTTCAAGAGACCCAGTACTTC.

The chain employs TRBV5-1 and TRBJ2-3; D gene ambiguous. V lost 3 bases to trimming and J lost 0 bases, with 14 bases between them. CDR1 and CDR2 (germline): SGHRS, YFSETQ. This CDR3 comprises 16 residues. The CDR3 loop is CASSSSPDSSTDTQYF. In DNA, the CDR3 is TGCGCCAGCAGCTCCAGTCCGGATTCTAGCACAGATACGCAGTATTTT.

J is TRBJ1-2 and V is TRBV4-2; D is unresolved. The V end was cut by 0 bases, the J end by 7 bases, with 12 bases between. Per germline, CDR1 LGHNA and CDR2 YNFKEQ. The CDR3 length is 14 residues. CDR3 nucleotide sequence: TGTGCCAGCAGCCAAGAGGAAATGGTTTCTGGCTACACCTTC. Translated, it gives CASSQEEMVSGYTF.

Remarks on this clonotype: This sequence may be a read error, since a much larger clone differs from it by one base. The gene calls are TRBV29-1 and TRBJ2-5; TRBD1 is a possible D gene (6 bases). The CDR3 runs to 12 residues. V dropped 4 bases and J dropped 2 bases, with 8 bases sitting between them. Germline CDR1 reads SQVTM; CDR2 reads ANQGSEA. CDR3 loop: CSVGQAQETQYF. The CDR3 nucleotides are TGCAGCGTTGGACAGGCACAAGAGACCCAGTACTTC.

The chain employs TRBV12-3 or TRBV12-4 and TRBJ1-5; D is possibly TRBD1 (6 bases). CDR3 length: 14 amino acids. V was pared by 2 bases and J by 5 bases, with 10 bases between. This CDR3 is CASSLRGGYQPQHF. The CDR3 DNA reads as TGTGCCAGCAGTTTAAGGGGGGGCTATCAGCCCCAGCATTTT.

This clonotype has just a few counts. The chain uses TRBV7-9 and TRBJ2-5; TRBD2 aligns across 7 bases. Trimming cost V 5 bases and J 2 bases; bases outside gene matches: 11. Germline assignment: CDR1 SEHNR and CDR2 FQNEAQ (reference sequence). The CDR3 has 16 amino acids. As DNA, the CDR3 is TGTGCCAGCAGCCTGGGGACTATCGTAGAGCAAGAGACCCAGTACTTC. This translates into CASSLGTIVEQETQYF.

The rearrangement uses TRBV6-1 and TRBJ2-5, with D unresolved. Germline-derived CDR1 and CDR2 are MNHNS and SASEGT. The length of the CDR3 is 13 residues. Deletions cut 9 bases from V and 2 bases from J, with 13 bases between. The CDR3 bases are TGTGCCAGTGAAGACTTCTTACAAGAGACCCAGTACTTC. Translated, it gives CASEDFLQETQYF.

Turning to this clonotype: Given a much more abundant clone one base away, this may be a read error. J is TRBJ2-1 and V is TRBV28; D possibly matches TRBD1 or TRBD2 (5 bases each). CDR1 is MDHEN, CDR2 SYDVKM, per germline. Trimming took off 6 bases at V and 13 bases at J, with 16 bases between the two ends. This CDR3 comprises 12 residues. The CDR3 nucleotides are TGTGCCAGCAGGGGGGACGTCGAGACCCAGTTCTTC. Translating gives CASRGDVETQFF.

This clonotype was counted only a few times. The germline gene is not matched at one end of the junction; a read error may be the cause. V usage is TRBV5-1 and J usage is TRBJ1-1, with TRBD1 as a possible D gene (5 bases). Germline assignment: CDR1 SGHRS and CDR2 YFSETQ. The CDR3 is 14 residues long. CDR3 sequence: CASSLEGPNTEAFF. The CDR3 DNA is TGCGCCAGCAGCTTGGAGGGACCGAACACTGAGGCTTTCTTT.

This clonotype was detected only once. A junction boundary mismatches the germline segment, possibly from a read error. The rearrangement links TRBV7-2 to TRBJ2-3; 9 bases line up with TRBD2. Looked up from germline, CDR1 is SGHTA and CDR2 is FQGNSA. The CDR3 totals 15 residues. The CDR3 bases are TGTGCCGGCAGCCCCCGAGCGGGGGGCTTTGATACGCAGTATTTT. It codes for CAGSPRAGGFDTQYF.

The chain combines TRBV3-1 with TRBJ2-5; no clear D gene. The CDR3 is 14 residues long. Germline CDR1 and CDR2: LGHDT and YNNKEL (reference sequence). V dropped 0 bases and J dropped 5 bases, with 10 bases sitting between them. As DNA, the CDR3 is TGTGCCAGCAGCCAAGATATCAGCACGGAGACCCAGTACTTC. Protein product: CASSQDISTETQYF.

This rearrangement joins TRBV5-1 to TRBJ2-1; D is unclear. The CDR3 is 16 residues long. Trimming removed 4 bases at V and 0 bases at J, with 14 bases between. The germline gives CDR1 SGHRS, CDR2 YFSETQ. The CDR3 is CASSHKGKSSYNEQFF. CDR3 nucleotide sequence: TGCGCCAGCAGCCATAAAGGGAAGAGCTCCTACAATGAGCAGTTCTTC.